A selection of T cell receptor beta chains follows, all from one sample in a study of T cell responses to AZD1222 COVID-19 vaccine. Assay: immunoSEQ multiplex PCR; the TCRdb copy retains only in-frame clones and omits some. The table lists roughly 120,000 clones, around 90% of them singletons. Here the sequenced sample was peripheral blood, taken 28 days after the second AZD1222 dose. Receptors were obtained from an adult who received the AZD1222 COVID-19 vaccine. Both conserved end residues are part of each CDR3. D genes are given only for firm matches. A clone size is listed for some rows: how often the clone was seen (once, few, many), or a class if it is expanded.

CDR3: CASSPPSWTTSTDTQYF; DNA: TGTGCCAGCTCACCACCGAGTTGGACTACTAGCACAGATACGCAGTATTTT; J: TRBJ2-3; V: TRBV18; size: few; D: .
CDR3: CSATTDGTFRGYTF; DNA: TGCAGCGCAACAACGGACGGCACCTTTCGTGGCTACACCTTC; J: TRBJ1-2; V: TRBV29-1; size: once; D: .
CDR3: CASSLEPNTAKAFF; DNA: TGTGCCAGCAGCCTCGAACCCAATACAGCTAAAGCTTTCTTT; J: TRBJ1-1; V: TRBV3-1/TRBV3-2; size: .; D: .
CDR3: CASSPAYGQGETEAFF; DNA: TGCGCCAGCAGCCCCGCCTACGGACAGGGTGAGACTGAAGCTTTCTTT; J: TRBJ1-1; V: TRBV5-1; size: once; D: TRBD1
CDR3: CASSPTGGNTGELFF; DNA: TGTGCCAGCAGCCCGACAGGGGGGAACACCGGGGAGCTGTTTTTT; J: TRBJ2-2; V: TRBV9; size: .; D: TRBD1
CDR3: CASSGGASQLGAKNIQYF; DNA: TGTGCCAGCAGTGGAGGCGCCAGCCAGTTGGGGGCCAAAAACATTCAGTACTTC; J: TRBJ2-4; V: TRBV6-1; size: .; D: .
CDR3: CASSLAVTAGVRLNTIYF; DNA: TGCGCCAGCAGCTTGGCTGTAACAGCGGGGGTACGTCTCAACACCATATATTTT; J: TRBJ1-3; V: TRBV5-1; size: once; D: .
CDR3: CASSYQPRDRGWYEQYF; DNA: TGTGCCAGCAGCTACCAACCGCGTGACAGGGGTTGGTACGAGCAGTACTTC; J: TRBJ2-7; V: TRBV7-9; size: once; D: TRBD1
CDR3: CASSPEGSLNTEAFF; DNA: TGTGCCAGCTCACCTGAGGGGTCACTGAACACTGAAGCTTTCTTT; J: TRBJ1-1; V: TRBV18; size: .; D: .
CDR3: CASSFRRDVNTEAFF; DNA: TGCGCCAGCAGCTTTCGGAGGGATGTTAACACTGAAGCTTTCTTT; J: TRBJ1-1; V: TRBV5-1; size: .; D: .
CDR3: CASSRQPTNEKLFF; DNA: TGTGCCAGCAGCAGACAACCAACTAATGAAAAACTGTTTTTT; J: TRBJ1-4; V: TRBV7-2; size: .; D: .
CDR3: CAWRTAADTQYF; DNA: TGTGCCTGGAGGACGGCCGCGGATACGCAGTATTTT; J: TRBJ2-3; V: TRBV30; size: .; D: .
CDR3: CASSDRDRGIDGYTF; DNA: TGTGCCAGCAGCGACCGGGACAGGGGGATCGATGGCTACACCTTC; J: TRBJ1-2; V: TRBV7-3; size: .; D: TRBD1
CDR3: CASSPALQETQYF; DNA: TGTGCCAGCTCACCAGCCCTACAAGAGACCCAGTACTTC; J: TRBJ2-5; V: TRBV18; size: .; D: .
CDR3: CAWSVQGNTIYF; DNA: TGTGCCTGGAGTGTACAAGGAAACACCATATATTTT; J: TRBJ1-3; V: TRBV30; size: .; D: .
CDR3: CASSLSPGAYSGNTIYF; DNA: TGTGCCAGCAGCTTATCGCCGGGGGCCTACTCTGGAAACACCATATATTTT; J: TRBJ1-3; V: TRBV7-2; size: .; D: .
CDR3: CASSFLQGPEQFF; DNA: TGTGCCAGCAGTTTCCTACAGGGGCCCGAGCAGTTCTTC; J: TRBJ2-1; V: TRBV6-1; size: .; D: TRBD1
CDR3: CASSLVVNSNQPQHF; DNA: TGTGCCAGCAGCTTAGTGGTCAATAGCAATCAGCCCCAGCATTTT; J: TRBJ1-5; V: TRBV7-2; size: few; D: .
CDR3: CASSWYRDSNQPQHF; DNA: TGTGCCAGCAGCTGGTACAGGGATAGCAATCAGCCCCAGCATTTT; J: TRBJ1-5; V: TRBV7-8; size: .; D: .
CDR3: CASSLAGGVSPLHF; DNA: TGTGCCAGCAGTTTGGCAGGGGGCGTTTCACCCCTCCACTTT; J: TRBJ1-6; V: TRBV28; size: .; D: TRBD1
CDR3: CASSQRKSQGAMETQYF; DNA: TGTGCCAGCAGCCAACGAAAAAGCCAGGGGGCCATGGAGACCCAGTACTTC; J: TRBJ2-5; V: TRBV7-9; size: .; D: TRBD1
CDR3: CASSLPLGELFF; DNA: TGTGCCAGCAGTTTGCCCCTTGGGGAGCTGTTTTTT; J: TRBJ2-2; V: TRBV12-3/TRBV12-4; size: once; D: .
CDR3: CSVTSRQALIDAFF; DNA: TGCAGCGTTACCAGCCGGCAGGCCTTAATTGACGCTTTCTTT; J: TRBJ1-1; V: TRBV29-1; size: .; D: .
CDR3: CASSLWPGNYGYTF; DNA: TGTGCCAGCAGCTTATGGCCGGGGAACTATGGCTACACCTTC; J: TRBJ1-2; V: TRBV7-9; size: .; D: .
CDR3: CASSIRLGSANQPQHF; DNA: TGTGCCAGTAGTATTCGACTGGGGTCAGCTAATCAGCCCCAGCATTTT; J: TRBJ1-5; V: TRBV19; size: .; D: .
CDR3: CASSLWTGTGELFF; DNA: TGTGCCAGCAGCTTATGGACGGGCACCGGGGAGCTGTTTTTT; J: TRBJ2-2; V: TRBV5-6; size: .; D: .
CDR3: CASSLGESGANVLTF; DNA: TGTGCCAGCAGCTTAGGAGAATCTGGGGCCAACGTCCTGACTTTC; J: TRBJ2-6; V: TRBV11-3; size: .; D: .
CDR3: CASSPRTPGQGRYGYTF; DNA: TGTGCCAGCAGTCCTAGAACTCCGGGACAGGGGCGCTATGGCTACACCTTC; J: TRBJ1-2; V: TRBV11-2; size: .; D: TRBD1
CDR3: CASSYSQGGYGYTF; DNA: TGTGCCAGCAGTTACTCGCAGGGAGGGTATGGCTACACCTTC; J: TRBJ1-2; V: TRBV6-2/TRBV6-3; size: .; D: .
CDR3: CASSETGMNTEAFF; DNA: TGTGCCAGCAGCGAGACAGGTATGAACACTGAAGCTTTCTTT; J: TRBJ1-1; V: TRBV7-9; size: .; D: .
CDR3: CASSHLTGANTEAFF; DNA: TGTGCCAGCAGCCACCTTACAGGGGCGAACACTGAAGCTTTCTTT; J: TRBJ1-1; V: TRBV14; size: .; D: TRBD1
CDR3: CASSIERGGGSGANVLTF; DNA: TGTGCCAGTAGTATAGAACGGGGGGGAGGCTCTGGGGCCAACGTCCTGACTTTC; J: TRBJ2-6; V: TRBV19; size: .; D: TRBD2
CDR3: CASSRFTGFPLDQPQHF; DNA: TGTGCCAGCAGCCGATTCACGGGATTTCCTTTGGATCAGCCCCAGCATTTT; J: TRBJ1-5; V: TRBV5-6; size: .; D: .
CDR3: CASNKGTGTGDTEAFF; DNA: TGTGCCAGCAATAAAGGAACCGGGACAGGGGACACTGAAGCTTTCTTT; J: TRBJ1-1; V: TRBV19; size: once; D: TRBD1
CDR3: CASSFVGRNEQFF; DNA: TGTGCCAGCAGTTTCGTGGGAAGGAATGAGCAGTTCTTC; J: TRBJ2-1; V: TRBV12-3/TRBV12-4; size: .; D: .
CDR3: CASQTGIEGGNTIYF; DNA: TGTGCCAGCCAGACAGGGATTGAGGGGGGAAACACCATATATTTT; J: TRBJ1-3; V: TRBV25-1; size: .; D: TRBD1
CDR3: CASTDSRTDTQYF; DNA: TGTGCCAGCACGGACTCCCGCACAGATACGCAGTATTTT; J: TRBJ2-3; V: TRBV28; size: .; D: .
CDR3: CASSSQGGHEQYF; DNA: TGTGCCAGCTCAAGTCAAGGGGGGCACGAGCAGTACTTC; J: TRBJ2-7; V: TRBV18; size: .; D: .
CDR3: CASSLPKQGETQYF; DNA: TGTGCCAGCAGCTTACCTAAACAGGGAGAGACCCAGTACTTC; J: TRBJ2-5; V: TRBV5-4; size: .; D: .
CDR3: CASRVTGGCNQPQHF; DNA: TGTGCCAGCAGAGTAACAGGGGGTTGCAATCAGCCCCAGCATTTT; J: TRBJ1-5; V: TRBV7-6; size: few; D: TRBD1
CDR3: CASSVVPGAPYNEQFF; DNA: TGTGCCAGCAGCGTAGTCCCGGGAGCCCCCTACAATGAGCAGTTCTTC; J: TRBJ2-1; V: TRBV9; size: once; D: .
CDR3: CATGTGYSNQPQHF; DNA: TGTGCCACCGGGACAGGGTATAGCAATCAGCCCCAGCATTTT; J: TRBJ1-5; V: TRBV10-3; size: few; D: TRBD1
CDR3: CASSPRPSRGTDTQYF; DNA: TGTGCCAGCAGCCCCCGGCCGTCTCGGGGCACAGATACGCAGTATTTT; J: TRBJ2-3; V: TRBV7-7; size: .; D: .
CDR3: CSVTSGGALRSGEQFF; DNA: TGCAGCGTAACTAGCGGGGGGGCGCTGCGGTCGGGTGAGCAGTTCTTC; J: TRBJ2-1; V: TRBV29-1; size: .; D: TRBD2
CDR3: CASSLEGSSSYEQYF; DNA: TGCGCCAGCAGCTTGGAGGGGAGTAGCTCCTACGAGCAGTACTTC; J: TRBJ2-7; V: TRBV5-1; size: .; D: .
CDR3: CASSLQGPPGEKLFF; DNA: TGCGCCAGCAGCTTGCAGGGCCCGCCCGGTGAAAAACTGTTTTTT; J: TRBJ1-4; V: TRBV5-1; size: .; D: .
CDR3: CASSLDAGLQGGQPQHF; DNA: TGTGCCAGCAGCTTAGACGCTGGTTTACAGGGCGGTCAGCCCCAGCATTTT; J: TRBJ1-5; V: TRBV7-8; size: .; D: .
CDR3: CASADTNTGELFF; DNA: TGTGCCAGTGCGGACACGAACACCGGGGAGCTGTTTTTT; J: TRBJ2-2; V: TRBV19; size: .; D: .
CDR3: CASSIPGEQPQHF; DNA: TGTGCCAGTAGTATACCGGGGGAGCAGCCCCAGCATTTT; J: TRBJ1-5; V: TRBV19; size: .; D: .
CDR3: CASSQDGTGGRDTIYF; DNA: TGCGCCAGCAGCCAAGACGGGACAGGGGGCAGGGACACCATATATTTT; J: TRBJ1-3; V: TRBV4-3; size: few; D: TRBD1
CDR3: CASSLSGASGGLRGGEQFF; DNA: TGCGCCAGCAGTCTATCTGGGGCTAGCGGGGGTCTCAGAGGTGGCGAGCAGTTCTTC; J: TRBJ2-1; V: TRBV4-1; size: .; D: TRBD2
CDR3: CASSLNQPQHF; DNA: TGTGCCAGCAGTCTCAATCAGCCCCAGCATTTT; J: TRBJ1-5; V: TRBV27; size: .; D: .
CDR3: CASSQDEAGVYEQYF; DNA: TGTGCCAGCAGCCAAGATGAAGCGGGGGTTTACGAGCAGTACTTC; J: TRBJ2-7; V: TRBV4-2; size: .; D: TRBD2
CDR3: CASSLANDSPGYTF; DNA: TGTGCCAGCAGCTTAGCTAATGACAGTCCTGGCTACACCTTC; J: TRBJ1-2; V: TRBV7-9; size: .; D: .
CDR3: CASSPGAEAFF; DNA: TGTGCCAGCAGCCCGGGGGCTGAAGCTTTCTTT; J: TRBJ1-1; V: TRBV3-1/TRBV3-2; size: .; D: .
CDR3: CSASLASTDTQYF; DNA: TGCAGTGCTAGTCTCGCTAGCACAGATACGCAGTATTTT; J: TRBJ2-3; V: TRBV20-1; size: .; D: .
CDR3: CASSFSQGVEKLFF; DNA: TGTGCCAGCAGCTTTAGCCAGGGGGTCGAAAAACTGTTTTTT; J: TRBJ1-4; V: TRBV7-9; size: .; D: TRBD1
CDR3: CASSVDPAGATNTGELFF; DNA: TGTGCCAGCAGCGTAGATCCAGCGGGGGCGACAAACACCGGGGAGCTGTTTTTT; J: TRBJ2-2; V: TRBV9; size: .; D: TRBD2
CDR3: CASSLAGVGGGTDTQYF; DNA: TGCGCCAGCAGCTTGGCCGGAGTCGGGGGCGGCACAGATACGCAGTATTTT; J: TRBJ2-3; V: TRBV5-1; size: .; D: .
CDR3: CASSYHIAGAYNEQYF; DNA: TGTGCCAGCAGTTACCACATAGCGGGGGCGTATAACGAGCAGTACTTC; J: TRBJ2-7; V: TRBV6-5; size: .; D: TRBD2